The source of this T cell receptor (beta chain) is a study of OX40 agonist ivuxolimab in advanced cancers. Study as a whole: Ivuxolimab, an agonist antibody against OX40 (CD134), was given to patients. Overall study findings and caveats: Relative to CD4+, CD8+ T cells held more expanded clones on average.

Some clones are missing from TCRdb's copy, which holds only in-frame ones; the method was immunoSEQ multiplex PCR. The sample has around 9,300 clones; around 92% are singletons. Comment on this clone: Antigen unknown.

The CDR3 runs to 20 residues. The V gene lost 0 bases and the J gene lost 3 bases, with 21 bases spanning the gap. The sequence was obtained from an adult with an advanced solid tumor such as melanoma, head and neck, liver or kidney cancer. This specimen was CD4+ or CD8+ T cells sorted from blood, taken in a trial of the OX40 agonist ivuxolimab. The genes are TRBV23-1 and TRBJ2-6; maybe TRBD2 (6 bases). TRBV23-1 is an ORF, with its function uncertain. The CDR3 sequence is CASSQSRSPGSAGGANVLTF. In DNA, the CDR3 is TGCGCCAGCAGTCAATCCAGAAGTCCGGGTTCAGCGGGTGGGGCCAACGTCCTGACTTTC.